A single sample gave rise to the 13 T cell receptor beta chains below, sequenced in a study of response to subunit inactivated influenza vaccine. One entry per CDR3 protein, called by TCRdb with MiXCR from the RT-PCR reads. The data contain a few hundred thousand distinct CDR3 sequences, 12% of them singletons. The sequences come from non-naive T cells sorted from PBMCs, collected less than 15 days before vaccination. The receptors come from a man in his fifties who received an inactivated influenza vaccine.

Only a few counts were recorded for this clonotype. This chain links TRBV20-1 with TRBJ2-1; a weak D match, TRBD2 (6 bases). The V gene's germline CDR1 is DFQATT and CDR2 SNEGSKA (reference sequence). The CDR3 runs to 13 residues. The V gene lost 3 bases and the J gene lost 4 bases, with 10 bases spanning the gap. The CDR3 nucleotides are TGCAGTGCTAGTCAAGCGGGTTACAATGAGCAGTTCTTC. It translates to CSASQAGYNEQFF.

The J gene is TRBJ2-7, the V gene TRBV28; TRBD2 aligns across 9 bases. Germline CDR1 and CDR2: MDHEN and SYDVKM. J gave up 3 bases and V 5 bases, and 8 bases lay outside the gene matches. The CDR3 loop spans 15 amino acids. The CDR3 protein is CASSPQGLAFYEQYF. As DNA, the CDR3 is TGTGCCAGCAGTCCGCAGGGACTAGCCTTCTACGAGCAGTACTTC.

In its sample, this clonotype was seen a few times. The gene calls are TRBV10-3 and TRBJ2-1, with D tentatively TRBD1 or TRBD2 (5 bases each). Per germline, CDR1 ENHRY and CDR2 SYGVKD. Trimming removed 10 bases at V and 6 bases at J, with 16 bases between. The CDR3 is 13 amino acids. CDR3 amino acids: CANSREISNEQFF. The CDR3 bases are TGTGCCAATAGCAGGGAGATTAGCAATGAGCAGTTCTTC.

The rearrangement links TRBV12-3 or TRBV12-4 to TRBJ1-1; a weak D match, TRBD1 (5 bases). The CDR3 has 14 amino acids. V lost 6 bases and J lost 0, with 11 bases in between. CDR3 amino acids: CASSSDTLNTEAFF. In DNA, the CDR3 is TGTGCCAGCAGCTCGGACACCCTGAACACTGAAGCTTTCTTT.

A single count supports this clonotype. Its ends do not fully match the called genes, so a read error is possible. V usage is TRBV6-5 and J usage is TRBJ2-7; D gene unclear. This CDR3 spans 13 amino acids. In germline, CDR1 is MNHEY, CDR2 SVGAGI. CDR3 region: CSSSWLSSYEQYF. CDR3 coding DNA: TGTTCCAGCAGTTGGTTGAGCTCCTACGAGCAGTACTTC.

This clonotype was seen many times. The chain carries TRBV29-1 and TRBJ2-1; 9 nucleotides line up with TRBD1. The CDR3 runs to 14 residues. J was trimmed by 6 bases and V by 7 bases; bases with no gene match: 10. Germline V gene lookup returns CDR1 SQVTM and CDR2 ANQGSEA. The CDR3 DNA sequence: TGCAGCGCTGGGGGAGGACAGGGGTCCAATGAGCAGTTCTTC. This sequence encodes CSAGGGQGSNEQFF.

This chain connects TRBV4-2 to TRBJ1-2; 10 bases agree with TRBD1. V lost 0 bases to trimming and J lost 7 bases; unmatched junction nucleotides: 8. The germline CDR1 and CDR2 sequences are LGHNA and YNFKEQ. This CDR3 has 16 residues. This CDR3 reads CASSQDHDRGRSGYTF. DNA for the CDR3: TGTGCCAGCAGCCAAGACCACGACAGGGGGCGTTCTGGCTACACCTTC.

The sample holds many counts of this clonotype. The rearrangement joins TRBV12-3 or TRBV12-4 to TRBJ2-5; D is uncertain. The CDR3 loop spans 14 amino acids. V was cut by 3 bases and J by 4 bases, with 12 bases left in between. Here the CDR3 DNA reads TGTGCCAGCAGTTTTTCCGACCGACGAGAGACCCAGTACTTC. Its protein is CASSFSDRRETQYF.

This clonotype was seen a few times. The chain has TRBV2 and TRBJ1-2, with D possibly matching TRBD1 (5 bases). The ends were cut back, 0 bases at V and 4 bases at J, with 21 bases in the middle. The germline V gene encodes CDR1 SNHLY and CDR2 FYNNEI. This CDR3 is built from 18 residues. The CDR3 is CASSEAGRDSPGTYGYTF. The CDR3 DNA reads TGTGCCAGCAGTGAAGCCGGGAGGGACTCTCCAGGCACCTATGGCTACACCTTC.

There are a few counts of this clonotype. This chain connects TRBV18 to TRBJ2-4; D perhaps matches TRBD2 (6 bases). The CDR3 runs 16 residues. Germline-derived CDR1 and CDR2 are KGHSH and LQKENI. The ends were cut back, 2 bases at V and 2 bases at J, with 13 bases in the middle. As DNA, the CDR3 is TGTGCCAGCTCACCATCCGGGGGTATGTCCAAAAACATTCAGTACTTC. Its protein product is CASSPSGGMSKNIQYF.

The chain has TRBV12-3 or TRBV12-4 and TRBJ2-7, with D unclear. This CDR3 spans 12 amino acids. Deletions cut 2 bases from V and 8 bases from J, with 10 bases between. CDR3 nucleotides: TGTGCCAGCAGTTTACCCGGGTCAAAGCAGTACTTC. It encodes CASSLPGSKQYF.

The chain recombines TRBV2 with TRBJ2-3, with D possibly being TRBD1 or TRBD2 (5 bases each). Germline-derived CDR1 and CDR2 are SNHLY and FYNNEI. The V and J ends lost 6 bases and 2 bases respectively, with 12 bases between them. The CDR3 is 14 residues long. CDR3 sequence (DNA): TGTGCCAGCAGACGGGACCGTATCACAGATACGCAGTATTTT. Its protein product is CASRRDRITDTQYF.

The gene calls are TRBV20-1 and TRBJ2-7; a weak D match, TRBD1 (6 bases). Germline V gives CDR1 DFQATT, CDR2 SNEGSKA (reference sequence). Trimming removed 3 bases from V and 2 bases from J, with 14 bases in between. The CDR3 is made up of 14 amino acids. In DNA form, the CDR3 reads TGCAGTGCTAGGTTAGGGGGATGGACCTACGAGCAGTACTTC. Protein: CSARLGGWTYEQYF.